A selection of T cell receptor beta chains follows, all from one sample in a study of T cells in Graves' hyperthyroidism and ophthalmopathy. TCRdb ran MiXCR on the multiplex PCR reads and lists one entry per CDR3 protein. The sample includes some 760,000 distinct CDR3 sequences, roughly 15% of them seen just once. The sample was blood. Receptors were obtained from a woman aged 18-29 years with Graves' hyperthyroidism. The CDR3 runs from the conserved cysteine through the conserved F or W. The D gene is left open where the match is weak. A row's size may be missing; if present it is once, few, many or a size class.

>TRBJ2-1|.|TRBD2|TRBV3-1
TGTGCCAGCAGCTTCCCCGCGGGGGGGCCGGAGTTCTTC
CASSFPAGGPEFF
>TRBJ1-2|few|TRBD1|TRBV2
TGTGCCAGCAGTGAACGCCTACAGGGGCCCTATGGCTACACCTTC
CASSERLQGPYGYTF
>TRBJ2-7|.|.|TRBV29-1
TGCAGCGTTGACCAGGGGCCCTACGAGCAGTACTTC
CSVDQGPYEQYF
>TRBJ1-3|.|.|TRBV30
TGTGCCCGGAGTAAGGGCCTAAGCTCTGGAAACACCATATATTTT
CARSKGLSSGNTIYF
>TRBJ1-2|many|.|TRBV20-1
TGCAGTGCCTCAAGACAGGCCAAGGACAACTATGGCTACACCTTC
CSASRQAKDNYGYTF
>TRBJ2-2|.|.|TRBV7-8
TGTGCCAGCAGCCCGGGGGACTTACCGAACACCGGGGAGCTGTTTTTT
CASSPGDLPNTGELFF
>TRBJ2-1|.|.|TRBV5-1
TGCGCCAGCAGCTCCGGACTCCCCCTTAGCTCCTACAATGAGCAGTTCTTC
CASSSGLPLSSYNEQFF
>TRBJ2-2|.|.|TRBV18
TGTGCCAGCTCACAAAACACCGTAAGCTCTACGAACACCGGGGAGCTGTTTTTT
CASSQNTVSSTNTGELFF
>TRBJ2-1|many|TRBD2|TRBV24-1
TGTGCCACCAGTGATACGGGGACTAGCGGGAGGTACCATGAGCAGTTCTTC
CATSDTGTSGRYHEQFF
>TRBJ1-5|.|.|TRBV12-3/TRBV12-4
TGTGCCAGCAGTTTACAGACAGCTGGTGGCGGTCAGCCCCAGCATTTT
CASSLQTAGGGQPQHF
>TRBJ2-6|.|.|TRBV29-1
TGCAGCGTCACCAGTAGCTCTGGGGCCAACGTCCTGACTTTC
CSVTSSSGANVLTF
>TRBJ2-3|few|.|TRBV6-1
TGTGCCAGCAGACGTACCTCGGATGAGACAGATACGCAGTATTTT
CASRRTSDETDTQYF
>TRBJ2-1|many|TRBD2|TRBV3-1
TGTGCCAGCAGCCAGGGTCCCGCGGGAGAGATCTACAATGAGCAGTTCTTC
CASSQGPAGEIYNEQFF
>TRBJ2-3|many|TRBD2|TRBV20-1
TGCAGTGCTAGCCGGGGAGGGACAGATACGCAGTATTTT
CSASRGGTDTQYF
>TRBJ2-2|.|.|TRBV11-1
TGTGCCAGCAGCAGGTCGGGGAACACCGGGGAGCTGTTTTTT
CASSRSGNTGELFF
>TRBJ2-1|few|.|TRBV2
TGTGCCAGCAGTGAAAGGCGAAACCCGAGCTCCTACAATGAGCAGTTCTTC
CASSERRNPSSYNEQFF
>TRBJ2-2|few|TRBD2|TRBV7-9
TGTGCCAGCAGCTTCGGCGGGAGTACCGCCGGGGAGCTGTTTTTT
CASSFGGSTAGELFF
>TRBJ2-7|.|.|TRBV5-1
TGCGCCAGCAGCCCACTGACGGTCTCCTACGAGCAGTACTTC
CASSPLTVSYEQYF
>TRBJ1-2|.|TRBD1|TRBV20-1
TGCAGTGCTGCGAGGGGGCTCTCTCTCGATGGCTACACCTTC
CSAARGLSLDGYTF
>TRBJ1-5|many|.|TRBV18
TGTGCCAGCTCACCAGGGCAGGATATTAGGCCCCAGCATTTT
CASSPGQDIRPQHF
>TRBJ2-5|few|.|TRBV6-1
TGTGCCAGCGCTCAAAAAACGGCTCATCAAGAGACCCAGTACTTC
CASAQKTAHQETQYF
>TRBJ1-1|few|TRBD1|TRBV9
TGTGCCAGCAGCGCTTCCGGGACAGGGGGCACTGAAGCTTTCTTT
CASSASGTGGTEAFF
>TRBJ1-5|.|.|TRBV3-1
TGTGCCAGCAGCCGGACACCCCAACAGCCCCAGCATTTT
CASSRTPQQPQHF
>TRBJ2-7|many|TRBD2|TRBV20-1
TGCAGTGCTAGAGTAGCGGGGAAGGCCTACGAGCAGTACTTC
CSARVAGKAYEQYF
>TRBJ1-1|many|.|TRBV27
TGTGCCAGCAGTTTATCGCCAGGGATGAACACTGAAGCTTTCTTT
CASSLSPGMNTEAFF